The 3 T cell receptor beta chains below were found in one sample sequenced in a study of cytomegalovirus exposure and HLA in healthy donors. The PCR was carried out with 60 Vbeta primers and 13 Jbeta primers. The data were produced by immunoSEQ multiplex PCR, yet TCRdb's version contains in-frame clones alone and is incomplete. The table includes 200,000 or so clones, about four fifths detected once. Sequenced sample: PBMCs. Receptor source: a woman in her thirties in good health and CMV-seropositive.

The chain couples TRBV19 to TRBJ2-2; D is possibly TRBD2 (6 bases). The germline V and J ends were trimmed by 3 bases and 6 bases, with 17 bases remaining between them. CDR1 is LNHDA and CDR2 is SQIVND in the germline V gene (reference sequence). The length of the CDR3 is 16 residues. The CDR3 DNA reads TGTGCCAGTAGTATCGGGGGACTGTCATACTCCGGGGAGCTGTTTTTT. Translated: CASSIGGLSYSGELFF.

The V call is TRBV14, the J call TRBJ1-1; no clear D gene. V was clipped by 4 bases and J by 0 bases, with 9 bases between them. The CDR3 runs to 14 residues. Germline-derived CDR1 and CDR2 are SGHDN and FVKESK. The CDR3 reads CASSPIEVNTEAFF. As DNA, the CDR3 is TGTGCCAGCAGCCCCATAGAGGTGAACACTGAAGCTTTCTTT.

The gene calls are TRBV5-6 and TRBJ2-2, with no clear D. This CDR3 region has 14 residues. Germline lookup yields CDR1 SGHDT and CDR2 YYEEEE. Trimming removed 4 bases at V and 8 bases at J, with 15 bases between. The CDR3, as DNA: TGTGCCAGCAGCAGAGTAACGGGTTCGGGGGAGCTGTTTTTT. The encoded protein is CASSRVTGSGELFF.